This T cell receptor beta chain derives from a study of human T cells and chemical hapten exposure. Time point in this sample: patch test 2, 6 weeks after DPC sensitization. Treatment described: therapeutic diphenylcyclopropenone sensitization with weekly scalp DPC. General observations from the study: Counts of TCRs above 1 in 1000 frequency stayed unchanged with DPC sensitization.

Germline CDR1 and CDR2: MGHRA and YSYEKL. The CDR3 is 17 residues long. V lost 2 bases and J lost 7, with 18 bases in between. A few counts support this clonotype. Its antigen remains unidentified. MiXCR was run by TCRdb on the RACE reads, yielding one entry per CDR3 protein. The data show about 400,000 distinct CDR3 sequences, nearly 6.5% seen once. The sequence was collected from a woman aged 18-29 years with alopecia areata. Some clones in this sample may be carry-over from other donors' samples. Specimen: whole blood, collected in connection with sensitization to the hapten diphenylcyclopropenone (DPC). The chain is built from TRBV4-1 and TRBJ1-6; D might be TRBD1 (6 bases). The CDR3 protein is CASSQSQQGLGNSPLHF. DNA for the CDR3: TGCGCCAGCAGCCAATCACAACAGGGACTTGGCAATTCACCCCTCCACTTT.